This T cell receptor beta chain came from a study of T cell repertoires in cytomegalovirus infection (dated by TCRdb to between 2018 and 2020). At the level of the whole study: The HLA type of each donor mattered for the analysis, because public TCR beta signatures pointed to carriage of CMV infection along with the matching HLA type.

The run used an Illumina HiSeq 1500. TCRdb redid the processing of the public reads, applying fastp at Q25 and MiXCR, and retained in-frame beta chains. Under each unique CDR3 protein, matching rows form one entry showing the most common genes and DNA. The sample table shows about 450,000 distinct CDR3 sequences, and under 40% are seen once. Of the sample, 12% to 15% is held by the ten largest clones. Reading the germline V gene gives CDR1 MNHEY and CDR2 SVGEGT. The CDR3, from cysteine to phenylalanine, totals 15 residues. Only the CDR3 portion is preserved as DNA: 45 bases, with reading frame beginning at the first base. The junction shows trimming of 5 bases on V and 0 bases on J, plus 14 bases between the germline ends. What the work shows at the level of the full study, not this receptor alone: The ex vivo response was dominated by HLA-C-restricted CMV-specific TCR beta clonotypes, and the single most frequent clonotype in two of eight donors was supplied by these HLA-C-restricted clonotypes. In both this cohort and an independent roughly 400-donor cohort, the cumulative frequency of public TCR beta family members distinguished carriers of CMV infection plus the relevant HLA type.

This clonotype showed up just a few times. Its cognate antigen has yet to be identified. No base quality information exists; no much larger clone differs at one position. The source material was PBMCs. The rearranged segments are TRBV6-2 or TRBV6-3 and TRBJ2-7, with the D segment identity uncertain. The sequence derives from a human donor in good health (CMV status not recorded). Some clones in this sample may be carry-over from other donors' samples. The CDR3 protein: CASSKPSGNSYEQYF. The bases are TGTGCCAGCAGTAAACCATCAGGTAACTCCTACGAGCAGTACTTC.